One sample yielded the 6 T cell receptor beta chains listed below, sequenced in a study of Ad26.COV2.S vaccination and SARS-CoV-2 variants. Data came from immunoSEQ multiplex PCR; TCRdb stores just in-frame clones and leaves some out. The sample records more than 400,000 clones, 92% being singletons. Treatment here: 15 to 20 received Ad26.COV2.S at low or high dose, single or two shots; 5 received placebo; per-sample allocation not given. Vaccine and placebo recipients were sampled on day 63 after the first injection. The material was peripheral blood, obtained in a trial of Ad26.COV2.S vaccine versus placebo. The receptors originated from a person aged 18 to 59 who received the Ad26.COV2.S COVID-19 vaccine or a placebo.

V and J are TRBV5-4 and TRBJ1-1, with D perhaps TRBD1 (6 bases). CDR1 and CDR2 (germline): SGHNT, YYREEE (reference sequence). CDR3 length: 14 amino acids. V was cut by 3 bases and J by 7 bases, with 16 bases left in between. CDR3 nucleotide sequence: TGTGCCAGCAGCTGGGAACTACAGGGTCTTGAAGCTTTCTTT. Amino acids: CASSWELQGLEAFF. Full variable domain (outside the CDR3, taken from reference TRBV5-4 and TRBJ1-1): ETGVTQSPTHLIKTRGQQVTLRCSSQSGHNTVSWYQQALGQGPQFIFQYYREEENGRGNFPPRFSGLQFPNYSSELNVNALELDDSALYLCASSWELQGLEAFFGQGTRLTVV.

This chain links TRBV7-8 with TRBJ1-2, with D possibly TRBD1 on 5 matching bases. Between the trimmed V and J ends, which lost 7 bases and 1 base, there was a span of 13 bases. Per germline, CDR1 SGHVS and CDR2 FQNEAQ. The CDR3 is 14 residues long. The CDR3 nucleotides read TGTGCCAGCACCGACTGGGGCCTTAACTATGGCTACACCTTC. Residues: CASTDWGLNYGYTF.

This clone is a singleton in its sample. This chain connects TRBV6-2 or TRBV6-3 to TRBJ1-5, with 10 nucleotides matching TRBD1. V lost 0 bases to trimming and J lost 1 base; unmatched junction nucleotides: 9. CDR1 is MNHEY and CDR2 is SVGEGT in the germline V gene. The CDR3 sequence is 19 residues long. In DNA form, the CDR3 reads TGTGCCAGCAGTTACTCGAGGGACAGGGGCCGGGTGAGCAATCAGCCCCAGCATTTT. It yields the protein CASSYSRDRGRVSNQPQHF.

The chain couples TRBV5-1 to TRBJ1-1; unclear D gene. Trimming left V 3 bases short and J 0 bases short, with 6 bases between. This CDR3 is built from 13 residues. Germline assignment: CDR1 SGHRS and CDR2 YFSETQ. CDR3 protein: CASSWTMNTEAFF. The CDR3 nucleotides are TGCGCCAGCAGCTGGACTATGAACACTGAAGCTTTCTTT.

This chain uses TRBV24-1 with TRBJ2-5; TRBD1 matches 7 bases. The CDR3 length is 14 residues. V shed 4 bases and J 1 base; nucleotides not matched to a gene: 2. The germline gives CDR1 KGHDR, CDR2 SFDVKD. The CDR3 coding sequence is TGTGCCACCAGTGAGGGACAGCCCCAAGAGACCCAGTACTTC. This sequence encodes CATSEGQPQETQYF.

V and J are TRBV5-1 and TRBJ2-7, with TRBD1 as a possible D gene (5 bases). The CDR3 loop spans 15 amino acids. V was clipped by 4 bases and J by 4 bases, with 18 bases between them. Germline V lookup: CDR1 SGHRS, CDR2 YFSETQ. CDR3 DNA: TGCGCCAGCAGCCCGGCCGGCAGGGAACAGTACGAGCAGTACTTC. This encodes CASSPAGREQYEQYF.